Here is one T cell receptor (beta chain) with its context. Its antigen remains unidentified. 13 Jbeta primers and 60 Vbeta primers were used for the PCR. This table comes from immunoSEQ multiplex PCR, and its TCRdb copy is limited to in-frame clones, with some not included. The sample includes roughly 100,000 clones, about an eighth of them seen just once. The CDR3 length is 17 residues. Germline V gives CDR1 SNHLY, CDR2 FYNNEI. The V segment lost 1 base and the J segment 2 bases; nucleotides outside the gene matches: 7. This record comes from a study of cytomegalovirus exposure and HLA in healthy donors. Study-wide results and caveats: Despite most TCR sequences being rare, some public TCRs occurred in many donors.

Sequencing was done on a sample of PBMCs. This sequence was found in a man aged 35 to 55 in good health and CMV-seropositive. The chain combines TRBV2 with TRBJ2-7; 11 bases match TRBD2. The CDR3 sequence: CASSEGLRTSGPYEQYF. The CDR3 DNA sequence: TGTGCCAGCAGTGAAGGACTGAGGACTAGCGGGCCCTACGAGCAGTACTTC.